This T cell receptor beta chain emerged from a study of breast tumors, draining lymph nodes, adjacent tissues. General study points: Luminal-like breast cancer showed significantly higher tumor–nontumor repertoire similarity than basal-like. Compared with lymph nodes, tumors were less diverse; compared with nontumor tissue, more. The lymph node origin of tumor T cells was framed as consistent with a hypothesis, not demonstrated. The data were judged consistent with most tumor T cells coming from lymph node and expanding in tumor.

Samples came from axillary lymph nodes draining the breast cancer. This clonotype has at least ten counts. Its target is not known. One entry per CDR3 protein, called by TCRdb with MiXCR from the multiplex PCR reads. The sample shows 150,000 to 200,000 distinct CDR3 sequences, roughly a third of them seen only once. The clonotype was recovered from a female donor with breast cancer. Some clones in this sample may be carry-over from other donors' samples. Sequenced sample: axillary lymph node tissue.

CDR3 nucleotide sequence: TGTGCCAGCAGTAGGTCCCCCCCCGGGGAGCTGTTTTTT. Translated, it gives CASSRSPPGELFF. V is TRBV12-3 or TRBV12-4 and J is TRBJ2-2; the D is unclear. This CDR3 is 13 amino acids long. V was cut by 5 bases and J by 6 bases, with 10 bases left in between.